The sequence of this T cell receptor beta chain was determined in a study of blood T cells in healthy people across ages. Primed by a sample-barcoded 5' primer and a J-beta primer mix, a second PCR proceeded for about 6 to 11 cycles. From the 5' RACE reads, TCRdb called clonotypes with MiXCR, one entry per CDR3 protein. Of about 830,000 distinct CDR3 sequences listed, roughly 64% are singletons. With V trimmed by 1 base and J by 11 bases, 11 bases remained unmatched. The length of the CDR3 is 15 residues. Germline CDR1 LGHNA, CDR2 YNFKEQ. The chain employs TRBV4-2 and TRBJ2-1, with 7 bases that match TRBD2. The material sequenced was blood. This receptor was taken from a young man in good health. As DNA, the CDR3 is TGTGCCAGCAGCCAAGGGCTAGCGGAAAACAGTAAGCAGTTCTTC. Translation: CASSQGLAENSKQFF.